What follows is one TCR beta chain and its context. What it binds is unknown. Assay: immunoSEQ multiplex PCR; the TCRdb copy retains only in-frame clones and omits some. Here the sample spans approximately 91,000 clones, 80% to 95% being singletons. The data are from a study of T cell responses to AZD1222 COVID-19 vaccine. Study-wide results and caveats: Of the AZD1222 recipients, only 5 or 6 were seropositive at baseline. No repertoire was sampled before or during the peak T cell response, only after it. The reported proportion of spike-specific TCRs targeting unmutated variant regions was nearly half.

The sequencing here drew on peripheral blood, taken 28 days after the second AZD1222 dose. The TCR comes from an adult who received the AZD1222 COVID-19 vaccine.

The CDR3, as DNA: TGTGCCAGCAGCTACCAGTATAATGAAAAACTGTTTTTT. Protein: CASSYQYNEKLFF. This sequence joins TRBV5-4 and TRBJ1-4, with D hard to call. V was shortened by 3 bases and J by 4 bases, with 7 bases between the two germline ends. The CDR3 loop spans 13 amino acids. Per germline, CDR1 SGHNT and CDR2 YYREEE (reference sequence). The whole variable domain, filled in from reference TRBV5-4 and TRBJ1-4, reads ETGVTQSPTHLIKTRGQQVTLRCSSQSGHNTVSWYQQALGQGPQFIFQYYREEENGRGNFPPRFSGLQFPNYSSELNVNALELDDSALYLCASSYQYNEKLFFGSGTQLSVL.